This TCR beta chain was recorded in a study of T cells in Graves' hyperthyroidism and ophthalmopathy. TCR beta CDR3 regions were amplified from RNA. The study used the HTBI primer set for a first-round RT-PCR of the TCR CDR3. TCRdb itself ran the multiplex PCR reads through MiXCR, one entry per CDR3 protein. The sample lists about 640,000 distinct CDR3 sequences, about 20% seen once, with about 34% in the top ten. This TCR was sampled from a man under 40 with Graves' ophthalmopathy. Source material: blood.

The CDR3, as DNA: TGTGCCAGCAGTTACTCGGGAGCCACCGGCCAGTTCTATGGCTACACCTTC. Translating it yields CASSYSGATGQFYGYTF. The chain has TRBV6-2 or TRBV6-3 and TRBJ1-2, with no clear D. The CDR3 spans 17 residues. Between the trimmed V and J ends, which lost 0 bases and 4 bases, there was a span of 18 bases. The germline V gene has CDR1 MNHEY and CDR2 SVGEGT.